Below, 29 T cell receptor beta chains from the same sample are listed, as sequenced in a study of radiotherapy plus CTLA-4 blockade in lung cancer (dated by TCRdb to the late 2010s). The library was generated by the immunoSEQ multiplex PCR assay. Imported from immuneACCESS, the table was reduced by TCRdb to in-frame sequences with V and J called. These copies leave out some clones; in studies compared against another copy, an unresolved V gene accounts for under half, and the cause of the remainder is not known. This sample comprises more than 12,000 clones, roughly 72% of them detected only once. The ten largest clonotypes hold roughly 50% of the sample. The sample consisted of peripheral blood, taken from a patient treated with radiotherapy plus ipilimumab. The receptors come from a human donor with non-small cell lung cancer whose response to radiotherapy plus ipilimumab could not be evaluated.

For this clone: One end of the junction fails to match germline, which may point to a read error. V and J are TRBV30 and TRBJ2-1; TRBD2 aligns across 7 bases. The germline gives CDR1 GTSNPN, CDR2 SVGIG (reference sequence). CDR3 size: 17 residues. The CDR3 loop reads CVWSPPYGVRGFSEQFF. CDR3 sequence (DNA): TGTGTCTGGAGTCCTCCTTATGGTGTGCGGGGGTTTAGTGAGCAGTTCTTC.

The chain recombines TRBV7-9 with TRBJ1-3, with D uncertain. CDR1 and CDR2 (germline): SEHNR, FQNEAQ (reference sequence). The V gene lost 3 bases and the J gene lost 0 bases, with 9 bases spanning the gap. This CDR3 is built from 15 residues. The CDR3, as DNA: TGTGCCAGCAGCTTTCGCGTTTCCTCTGGAAACACCATATATTTT. Encoded protein: CASSFRVSSGNTIYF. The variable domain in full, with the rest retrieved from reference TRBV7-9 and TRBJ1-3, is DTGVSQNPRHKITKRGQNVTFRCDPISEHNRLYWYRQTLGQGPEFLTYFQNEAQLEKSRLLSDRFSAERPKGSFSTLEIQRTEQGDSAMYLCASSFRVSSGNTIYFGEGSWLTVV.

CDR3 bases: TGTGCCAGCAGCTTAACTCCAGGGCTCACTGAAGCTTTCTTT. Translation gives CASSLTPGLTEAFF. The rearrangement links TRBV7-2 to TRBJ1-1; weak D call: TRBD1 (5 bases). The CDR3 covers 14 residues. Germline V lookup: CDR1 SGHTA, CDR2 FQGNSA. V was cut by 2 bases and J by 4 bases, with 11 bases left in between.

This clone was observed a single time. The chain is built from TRBV7-2 and TRBJ2-7, with 9 bases identical to TRBD2. V lost 2 bases to trimming and J lost 3 bases; unmatched junction nucleotides: 8. The germline V gene has CDR1 SGHTA and CDR2 FQGNSA. The CDR3 spans 16 residues. The CDR3 sequence: CASSLTLASGVYEQYF. The CDR3, as DNA: TGTGCCAGCAGCTTAACTTTGGCTAGCGGGGTCTACGAGCAGTACTTC. Full variable domain (rest looked up from reference TRBV7-2 and TRBJ2-7): GAGVSQSPSNKVTEKGKDVELRCDPISGHTALYWYRQSLGQGLEFLIYFQGNSAPDKSGLPSDRFSAERTGGSVSTLTIQRTQQEDSAVYLCASSLTLASGVYEQYFGPGTRLTVT.

V gene TRBV15 combines with J gene TRBJ2-1; tentative D call: TRBD1 (6 bases). Trimming removed 0 bases at V and 10 bases at J, with 10 bases between. From germline, CDR1 is LNHNV and CDR2 YYDKDF (reference sequence). The CDR3 length is 13 residues. The CDR3 loop is CATSRDTRGEQFF. The CDR3 DNA reads TGTGCCACCAGCAGAGATACTAGGGGGGAGCAGTTCTTC. Based on the CDR3 plus reference TRBV15 and TRBJ2-1, the full variable domain is DAMVIQNPRYQVTQFGKPVTLSCSQTLNHNVMYWYQQKSSQAPKLLFHYYDKDFNNEADTPDNFQSRRPNTSFCFLDIRSPGLGDTAMYLCATSRDTRGEQFFGPGTRLTVL.

In this sample, this clone is medium-sized (0.01 to 0.1%). V and J are TRBV10-3 and TRBJ1-1; D may be TRBD1 (6 bases). The germline CDR1 and CDR2 sequences are ENHRY and SYGVKD. Trimming cost V 4 bases and J 4 bases, with 19 bases left between them. CDR3 length: 16 amino acids. The CDR3 region is CAISGNPQGMGTEAFF. CDR3 DNA: TGTGCCATCAGTGGGAATCCTCAGGGGATGGGCACTGAAGCTTTCTTT.

This clone was detected only a few times. V gene TRBV7-9 combines with J gene TRBJ2-1; D is possibly TRBD2 (5 bases). The V gene's germline CDR1 is SEHNR and CDR2 FQNEAQ (reference sequence). This CDR3 spans 16 amino acids. Trimming stripped 1 base from V and 5 bases from J, with 15 bases between. CDR3 protein: CASSLVVSRANNEQFF. The CDR3 region has the DNA TGTGCCAGCAGCTTAGTAGTATCGAGGGCTAACAATGAGCAGTTCTTC.

The sample holds one count of this clone. The chain uses TRBV2 and TRBJ2-2, with 9 bases aligning to TRBD2. CDR1 and CDR2 (germline): SNHLY, FYNNEI. The CDR3 loop spans 16 amino acids. Trimming removed 4 bases from V and 8 bases from J; junction bases left unmatched: 11. The CDR3 DNA is TGTGCCAGCAGTGTCGGCGGGGGGGCCGCAGCAGGGGAGCTGTTTTTT. Residues: CASSVGGGAAAGELFF.

This rearrangement joins TRBV6-5 to TRBJ2-2, with TRBD2 matching 9 bases. V dropped 6 bases and J dropped 5; count of bases not matched to a gene: 7. The V gene's germline CDR1 is MNHEY and CDR2 SVGAGI. There are 15 residues in the CDR3. The CDR3 DNA sequence: TGTGCCAGCAGCCCCCGTAGCGGGGGAACCGGGGAGCTGTTTTTT. This codes for CASSPRSGGTGELFF.

This clone was picked up one time. This sequence joins TRBV28 and TRBJ2-7, with a possible D match to TRBD2 (6 bases). Germline-derived CDR1 and CDR2 are MDHEN and SYDVKM. The CDR3 runs to 13 residues. Trimming pared 7 bases from V and 1 base from J, leaving 11 bases between. CDR3 nucleotide sequence: TGTGCCAGCAACGGAGGGCCATCCTACGAGCAGTACTTC. Translation gives CASNGGPSYEQYF. Based on the CDR3 plus reference TRBV28 and TRBJ2-7, the full variable domain is DVKVTQSSRYLVKRTGEKVFLECVQDMDHENMFWYRQDPGLGLRLIYFSYDVKMKEKGDIPEGYSVSREKKERFSLILESASTNQTSMYLCASNGGPSYEQYFGPGTRLTVT.

This clone was detected a few times. The V call is TRBV6-1, the J call TRBJ2-3; D not certain. CDR1 and CDR2 from the germline V gene are MNHNS and SASEGT. Between the trimmed V and J ends, which lost 4 bases and 2 bases, there was a span of 10 bases. CDR3 length equals 14 residues. The CDR3 protein is CASSVDTLTDTQYF. The CDR3 DNA reads as TGTGCCAGCAGTGTCGACACCCTCACAGATACGCAGTATTTT.

This clone has only a few counts. This chain uses TRBV7-2 with TRBJ1-3, with TRBD1 identical over 8 bases. This CDR3 spans 16 amino acids. J lost 1 base, V lost 4 bases, and 6 bases had no gene match. In germline, CDR1 is SGHTA, CDR2 FQGNSA. This CDR3 is CASSYRTGTSGNTIYF. The CDR3 bases are TGTGCCAGCAGCTATAGGACAGGGACTTCTGGAAACACCATATATTTT.

The chain couples TRBV19 to TRBJ2-3; possibly TRBD2 for D (5 bases). This CDR3 comprises 15 residues. Trimming pared 5 bases from V and 3 bases from J, leaving 15 bases between. Germline V gene sequence: CDR1 LNHDA, CDR2 SQIVND (reference sequence). The CDR3 DNA sequence: TGTGCCAGTAGTCCGGGTCGGGATGTGACAGATACGCAGTATTTT. Residues: CASSPGRDVTDTQYF.

The chain employs TRBV5-6 and TRBJ2-3; D may be TRBD1 (6 bases). CDR1 and CDR2 from the germline V gene are SGHDT and YYEEEE. Trimming pared 4 bases from V and 2 bases from J, leaving 14 bases between. The CDR3 consists of 15 residues. CDR3 sequence: CASSDGRGDTDTQYF. In DNA form, the CDR3 reads TGTGCCAGCAGCGATGGCAGGGGTGACACAGATACGCAGTATTTT. Looking up the rest from reference TRBV5-6 and TRBJ2-3 gives the full variable domain: DAGVTQSPTHLIKTRGQQVTLRCSPKSGHDTVSWYQQALGQGPQFIFQYYEEEERQRGNFPDRFSGHQFPNYSSELNVNALLLGDSALYLCASSDGRGDTDTQYFGPGTRLTVL.

The rearrangement joins TRBV18 to TRBJ2-2; 7 bases map to TRBD1. The CDR3 is made up of 15 amino acids. Germline V CDR1 and CDR2: KGHSH, LQKENI. V shed 3 bases, J shed 3 bases, and the junction held 4 bases outside the gene matches. This CDR3 is CASSPRQGDTGELFF. For the CDR3, the DNA is TGTGCCAGCTCACCCCGACAGGGTGACACCGGGGAGCTGTTTTTT. The whole variable domain, filled in from reference TRBV18 and TRBJ2-2, reads NAGVMQNPRHLVRRRGQEARLRCSPMKGHSHVYWYRQLPEEGLKFMVYLQKENIIDESGMPKERFSAEFPKEGPSILRIQQVVRGDSAAYFCASSPRQGDTGELFFGEGSRLTVL.

The chain employs TRBV4-1 and TRBJ2-1; possibly TRBD2 for D (6 bases). V lost 1 base to trimming and J lost 3 bases, with 10 bases between them. The germline V gene encodes CDR1 MGHRA and CDR2 YSYEKL. The CDR3 spans 15 residues. The CDR3 region is CASSQVAALYNEQFF. In nucleotides, the CDR3 is TGCGCCAGCAGCCAAGTAGCGGCGCTCTACAATGAGCAGTTCTTC.

The gene calls are TRBV30 and TRBJ1-1, with a weak D call TRBD1 (5 bases). Trimming took off 5 bases at V and 9 bases at J, with 13 bases between the two ends. This CDR3 comprises 11 residues. Germline V gives CDR1 GTSNPN, CDR2 SVGIG (reference sequence). The CDR3 region has the DNA TGTGCCTGGGGGGACTTCGCCCAAGCTTTCTTT. This gives the protein CAWGDFAQAFF. Looking up the rest from reference TRBV30 and TRBJ1-1 gives the full variable domain: SQTIHQWPATLVQPVGSPLSLECTVEGTSNPNLYWYRQAAGRGLQLLFYSVGIGQISSEVPQNLSASRPQDRQFILSSKKLLLSDSGFYLCAWGDFAQAFFGQGTRLTVV.

The V call is TRBV5-8, the J call TRBJ1-6, with 9 bases matching TRBD1. Germline values: CDR1 SGHTS, CDR2 YDEGEE. The length of the CDR3 is 15 residues. V was pared by 6 bases and J by 7 bases, with 8 bases of the junction left unmatched. CDR3 region: CASTVTGTGNSPLHF. CDR3 nucleotides: TGTGCCAGCACCGTTACCGGGACAGGGAATTCACCCCTCCACTTT.

The chain couples TRBV9 to TRBJ1-5; 9 nucleotides align to TRBD1. V trimming: 3 bases; J trimming: 7 bases; junction bases outside the gene matches: 8. Per the germline V gene, CDR1 is SGDLS and CDR2 is YYNGEE. CDR3 length: 15 amino acids. CDR3 residues: CASSASGTGTQPQHF. CDR3 in DNA: TGTGCCAGCAGCGCCTCCGGGACAGGGACCCAGCCCCAGCATTTT.

The rearrangement joins TRBV2 to TRBJ2-7; maybe TRBD2 (5 bases). V was clipped by 7 bases and J by 1 base, with 11 bases between them. Germline CDR1 and CDR2: SNHLY and FYNNEI. This CDR3 has 13 amino acids. The CDR3 bases are TGTGCCAGCAACGGGGTGGGGTCCTACGAGCAGTACGTC. Residues: CASNGVGSYEQYV.

V and J are TRBV27 and TRBJ1-2; D possibly corresponds to TRBD1 (5 bases). The CDR3 extends over 18 amino acids. Germline V gives CDR1 MNHEY, CDR2 SMNVEV (reference sequence). V was cut by 2 bases and J by 4 bases, with 23 bases left in between. The CDR3 bases are TGTGCCAGCAGTTTAAATTTGGACCGTCCAGGGTACCCCTATGGCTACACCTTC. This gives the protein CASSLNLDRPGYPYGYTF.

In this sample, this clone turned up once. The CDR3 reads CAWRRGRETQYF. CDR3 DNA sequence: TGTGCCTGGAGACGGGGGAGGGAGACCCAGTACTTC. The genes are TRBV30 and TRBJ2-5, with D perhaps matching TRBD2 (6 bases). Germline V CDR1 and CDR2: GTSNPN, SVGIG (reference sequence). The V and J ends lost 3 bases and 5 bases respectively, with 10 bases between them. This CDR3 comprises 12 residues.

This clone turned up a few times. The chain is built from TRBV5-8 and TRBJ1-2; D is ambiguous. With 6 bases removed from V and 5 bases from J, the gap between germline ends came to 14 bases. CDR1 SGHTS and CDR2 YDEGEE come from the germline V gene. This CDR3 has 13 residues. CDR3 in amino acids: CASNSRSSYGYTF. The CDR3 DNA reads TGTGCCAGCAACTCGAGGAGTTCTTATGGCTACACCTTC. The full variable domain, its missing parts supplied by reference TRBV5-8 and TRBJ1-2, is EAGVTQSPTHLIKTRGQQATLRCSPISGHTSVYWYQQALGLGLQFLLWYDEGEERNRGNFPPRFSGRQFPNYSSELNVNALELEDSALYLCASNSRSSYGYTFGSGTRLTVV.

In its sample, this clone was seen once. The chain uses TRBV5-8 and TRBJ2-5, with D uncertain. CDR1 and CDR2 from the germline V gene are SGHTS and YDEGEE. Trimming left V 0 bases short and J 2 bases short, with 8 bases between. The CDR3 contains 14 residues. CDR3 residues: CASSLELVQETQYF. DNA of the CDR3: TGTGCCAGCAGCTTGGAGTTAGTTCAAGAGACCCAGTACTTC.

The chain uses TRBV28 and TRBJ1-5; 9 positions agree with TRBD1. Trimming took 6 bases from V and 6 from J; bases not matched to a gene: 6. Germline CDR1 and CDR2: MDHEN and SYDVKM. The CDR3 contains 14 residues. Here the CDR3 reads CASRIQGASQPQHF. In DNA, the CDR3 is TGTGCCAGCAGGATACAGGGGGCGAGTCAGCCCCAGCATTTT.

The chain is built from TRBV19 and TRBJ2-7; tentative D call: TRBD2 (5 bases). There are 13 residues in the CDR3. In germline, CDR1 is LNHDA, CDR2 SQIVND (reference sequence). Trimming pared 3 bases from V and 3 bases from J, leaving 9 bases between. CDR3 residues: CASSIKEGYEQYF. The CDR3 DNA follows: TGTGCCAGTAGTATTAAAGAGGGCTACGAGCAGTACTTC.

CDR3 sequence reads: CASSSLPGTGGVEGAGELFF. DNA for the CDR3: TGTGCCAGCAGTTCCCTTCCCGGGACAGGGGGCGTTGAAGGTGCCGGGGAGCTGTTTTTT. This chain uses TRBV27 with TRBJ2-2; 12 bases are a match to TRBD1. V dropped 4 bases and J dropped 6; count of bases not matched to a gene: 18. The CDR3 spans 20 residues. Germline lookup yields CDR1 MNHEY and CDR2 SMNVEV (reference sequence).

J is TRBJ1-2 and V is TRBV6-1, with 8 nucleotides matching TRBD1. The CDR3 sequence is 14 residues long. V was pared by 1 base and J by 8 bases, with 6 bases of the junction left unmatched. The germline V gene encodes CDR1 MNHNS and CDR2 SASEGT. For the CDR3, the DNA is TGTGCCAGCAGTGAAGAGGCAGGGGGCTCCGGCTACACCTTC. Its translation: CASSEEAGGSGYTF.

The rearrangement joins TRBV2 to TRBJ1-3, with D possibly TRBD1 on 5 matching bases. The CDR3 totals 14 residues. Germline loops: CDR1 SNHLY, CDR2 FYNNEI. The V end was cut by 6 bases, the J end by 7 bases, with 16 bases between. In DNA form, the CDR3 reads TGTGCCAGCAGACTCGACAGCGGGGAGAACACCATATATTTT. It specifies CASRLDSGENTIYF.